This T cell receptor beta chain stems from a study of response to subunit inactivated influenza vaccine. General observations from the study: The authors suggested that every seasonal influenza vaccination recruits few new T cells.

One entry per CDR3 protein results from TCRdb running MiXCR on the RT-PCR reads. The data show 530,000 or so distinct CDR3 sequences, around 11% seen once. This CDR3 is 14 amino acids long. The ends were cut back, 0 bases at V and 5 bases at J, with 8 bases in the middle. Germline V gene lookup returns CDR1 LGHDT and CDR2 YNNKEL (reference sequence). For this clonotype: Its antigen is unidentified.

The sample was PBMCs from blood, taken on the day of vaccination. V and J are TRBV3-1 and TRBJ2-1, with no clear D. The TCR comes from a man aged 50-59 years who received an inactivated influenza vaccine. CDR3 amino acids: CASSQDLSNNEQFF. In DNA, the CDR3 is TGTGCCAGCAGCCAAGATCTGAGCAACAATGAGCAGTTCTTC.